The 8 T cell receptor beta chains listed next were all sequenced from one sample in a study of T cell responses to AZD1222 COVID-19 vaccine. Measured with immunoSEQ multiplex PCR; TCRdb has only the in-frame clones, and not every one. The sample lists 150,000 or so clones, just over 90% occurring once. This specimen was peripheral blood, taken on day 0 of AZD1222 vaccination. Receptors were obtained from an adult in good health.

The rearrangement links TRBV28 to TRBJ2-7; D is possibly TRBD1 (6 bases). Per germline, CDR1 MDHEN and CDR2 SYDVKM. Deletions cut 3 bases from V and 5 bases from J, with 14 bases between. The CDR3 covers 14 residues. The chain's CDR3 is CASSLAGAFHEQYF. The CDR3 DNA reads as TGTGCCAGCAGTTTGGCAGGGGCGTTTCACGAGCAGTACTTC.

The genes are TRBV4-2 and TRBJ2-3, with 7 bases lining up with TRBD2. Trimming took 2 bases from V and 3 from J; bases not matched to a gene: 11. Looked up from germline, CDR1 is LGHNA and CDR2 is YNFKEQ. There are 17 residues in the CDR3. The CDR3 nucleotides read TGTGCCAGCAGCCAATCTGGACTAGGCGGGATGACAGATACGCAGTATTTT. Translated: CASSQSGLGGMTDTQYF.

The chain joins TRBV7-9 to TRBJ1-4, with a possible D match to TRBD1 (6 bases). V was trimmed by 2 bases and J by 1 base, leaving 14 bases between them. The germline gives CDR1 SEHNR, CDR2 FQNEAQ (reference sequence). The CDR3 totals 17 residues. The CDR3 sequence is CASSLLSGVVTNEKLFF. The CDR3 DNA is TGTGCCAGCAGCTTATTATCAGGGGTAGTAACTAATGAAAAACTGTTTTTT.

The chain uses TRBV3-1 (or the pseudogene TRBV3-2) and TRBJ2-1, with D perhaps TRBD1 or TRBD2 (6 bases each). There are 15 residues in the CDR3. Trimming stripped 4 bases from V and 3 bases from J, with 13 bases between. CDR1 is LGHDT and CDR2 is YNNKEL in the germline V gene (reference sequence). CDR3 DNA sequence: TGTGCCAGCAGCCTGGGGGCGGGATTCTACAATGAGCAGTTCTTC. This encodes CASSLGAGFYNEQFF.

V gene TRBV29-1 combines with J gene TRBJ1-1; D not certain. The V and J ends lost 4 bases and 3 bases respectively, with 18 bases between them. CDR3 length equals 15 residues. Germline V CDR1 and CDR2: SQVTM, ANQGSEA. CDR3 sequence: CSVGWQSVLDTEAFF. The CDR3 DNA is TGCAGCGTTGGATGGCAGTCGGTTCTAGACACTGAAGCTTTCTTT.

CDR3 loop: CASSDDRGPYEQYF. For the CDR3, the DNA is TGCGCCAGCAGTGACGACAGGGGCCCCTACGAGCAGTACTTC. V gene TRBV10-2 combines with J gene TRBJ2-7, with 8 bases matching TRBD1. The V and J ends lost 3 bases and 2 bases, in that order; junction bases with no gene match: 3. Germline V gene sequence: CDR1 WSHSY, CDR2 SAAADI. The CDR3 loop spans 14 amino acids.

The CDR3 nucleotides read TGTGCCAGCAGCAATGGGGTTGGAGCTTTCTTT. Residues: CASSNGVGAFF. The V and J genes are TRBV21-1 and TRBJ1-1. TRBV21-1 is designated a pseudogene. CDR3 size: 11 residues.

On this clone itself: The sample holds other DNA sequences that translate to the same CDR3. The chain employs TRBV4-1 and TRBJ1-5; TRBD1 aligns across 8 bases. The trim removed 0 bases at V and 0 bases at J, leaving 1 base unmatched. Germline-derived CDR1 and CDR2 are MGHRA and YSYEKL. The CDR3 totals 16 residues. The CDR3 is CASSQDGTGSNQPQHF. The CDR3 region has the DNA TGCGCCAGCAGCCAAGACGGGACAGGTAGCAATCAGCCCCAGCATTTT.